The rows below give T cell receptor beta chains drawn from one sample of a study of blood T cell repertoires in COVID-19. Sequencing used immunoSEQ multiplex PCR; TCRdb keeps in-frame clones, though not all of them. The sample yields under 200,000 clones, around 84% seen once. Sequenced sample: PBMCs or T cells enriched from blood (not recorded which). These receptors were collected from a woman in her forties or fifties who had recovered from COVID-19. CDR3s include the opening cysteine and the closing phenylalanine or tryptophan. The D gene is left open where the match is weak. Size is omitted from some rows. Given values are once, few, many or a class for expanded clones.

V gene,clone size,D gene,J gene,CDR3 protein,CDR3 DNA
TRBV28,.,.,TRBJ1-1,CASSETGRDTEAFF,TGTGCCAGCAGTGAAACAGGGCGGGACACTGAAGCTTTCTTT
TRBV7-9,.,TRBD1,TRBJ2-7,CASSLGGQGREQYF,TGTGCCAGCAGCTTAGGAGGACAGGGTCGCGAGCAGTACTTC
TRBV7-9,once,.,TRBJ2-5,CASREGTIARETQYF,TGTGCCAGCAGGGAGGGGACCATTGCACGGGAGACCCAGTACTTC
TRBV3-1/TRBV3-2,.,TRBD2,TRBJ2-3,CASSTTSGITDTQYF,TGTGCCAGCAGCACTACTAGCGGAATCACAGATACGCAGTATTTT
TRBV4-2,.,TRBD1,TRBJ2-5,CASSYQGAGETQYF,TGTGCCAGCAGCTATCAGGGGGCGGGAGAGACCCAGTACTTC
TRBV10-3,once,TRBD1,TRBJ1-1,CAISDRAGNTEAFF,TGTGCCATCAGCGACAGGGCCGGGAACACTGAAGCTTTCTTT
TRBV25-1,.,.,TRBJ1-3,CASSVAGVHTIYF,TGTGCCAGCAGTGTGGCGGGGGTCCACACCATATATTTT
TRBV5-6,.,.,TRBJ1-2,CASNFGVREAGYTF,TGTGCCAGCAACTTTGGGGTGAGGGAGGCTGGCTACACCTTC
TRBV5-8,.,.,TRBJ2-3,CASSLRGAETDTQYF,TGTGCCAGCAGCTTGCGGGGGGCAGAGACAGATACGCAGTATTTT
TRBV5-1,.,TRBD2,TRBJ2-7,CASSFFWEGNYEQYF,TGCGCCAGCAGCTTTTTTTGGGAGGGTAACTACGAGCAGTACTTC
TRBV5-5,.,.,TRBJ2-1,CASSFGLSLGSSYNEQFF,TGTGCCAGCAGCTTCGGTCTTAGCCTAGGTAGCTCCTACAATGAGCAGTTCTTC
TRBV6-2/TRBV6-3,.,TRBD1,TRBJ1-1,CASSAGGTGNSEAFF,TGTGCCAGCAGTGCAGGGGGGACAGGGAATTCTGAAGCTTTCTTT
TRBV2,.,TRBD1,TRBJ1-5,CASTGQGNNQPQHF,TGTGCCAGCACCGGACAGGGGAACAATCAGCCCCAGCATTTT
TRBV12-3/TRBV12-4,.,.,TRBJ2-7,CASSRTNFYEQYF,TGTGCCAGCAGCAGGACAAACTTCTACGAGCAGTACTTC
TRBV4-3,.,.,TRBJ2-6,CASSQDGHSGANVLTF,TGCGCCAGCAGCCAAGATGGACACTCTGGGGCCAACGTCCTGACTTTC
TRBV29-1,few,.,TRBJ1-1,CSGGRNTEAFF,TGCAGCGGGGGGAGGAACACTGAAGCTTTCTTT
TRBV4-3,.,.,TRBJ2-6,CASSQDLGASGANVLTF,TGCGCCAGCAGCCAAGATCTGGGGGCCTCTGGGGCCAACGTCCTGACTTTC
TRBV7-3,.,TRBD1,TRBJ1-2,CASSLGQGKGDYTF,TGTGCCAGCAGCTTAGGACAGGGCAAGGGTGACTACACCTTC
TRBV5-6,.,.,TRBJ2-4,CASSLARSGDGKNIQYF,TGTGCCAGCAGCTTGGCCCGGTCGGGGGACGGAAAAAACATTCAGTACTTC
TRBV19,.,.,TRBJ2-7,CASSGGYEQYF,TGTGCCAGTAGTGGCGGGTACGAGCAGTACTTC
TRBV6-5,.,.,TRBJ2-7,CASSYSLSSQKNEQYF,TGTGCCAGCAGTTACTCGCTTTCATCCCAGAAGAACGAGCAGTACTTC
TRBV7-2,.,TRBD1,TRBJ2-6,CASSQGAPGANVLTF,TGTGCCAGCAGCCAGGGGGCGCCCGGGGCCAACGTCCTGACTTTC
TRBV5-5,.,TRBD2,TRBJ2-1,CASSLAKTSSYNEQFF,TGTGCCAGCAGCTTGGCCAAGACTAGCTCTTACAATGAGCAGTTCTTC
TRBV10-3,.,.,TRBJ1-2,CAISEQGFGYTF,TGTGCCATCAGTGAACAGGGATTTGGCTACACCTTC
TRBV7-9,.,.,TRBJ1-4,CASSYTGVNEKLFF,TGTGCCAGCAGCTACACCGGAGTTAATGAAAAACTGTTTTTT
TRBV12-5,.,TRBD1,TRBJ1-2,CASGLFGQGARYTF,TGTGCTAGTGGTTTGTTTGGACAGGGGGCGAGGTACACCTTC
TRBV18,.,TRBD1,TRBJ2-7,CASSPPSGTGGGEQYF,TGTGCCAGCTCACCACCTAGTGGGACAGGGGGCGGCGAGCAGTACTTC
TRBV11-1,few,TRBD1,TRBJ1-2,CASSYGTGGYGYTF,TGTGCCAGCAGCTATGGGACAGGCGGCTATGGCTACACCTTC
TRBV11-2,.,.,TRBJ2-7,CASSSGGSYEQYF,TGTGCCAGCAGCTCTGGGGGGAGCTACGAGCAGTACTTC
TRBV3-1/TRBV3-2,.,TRBD1,TRBJ1-2,CASSPGTGGSGYTF,TGTGCCAGCAGCCCTGGGACAGGGGGTAGTGGCTACACCTTC
TRBV6-1,.,.,TRBJ1-1,CASSVTQNTEAFF,TGTGCCAGCAGTGTGACACAGAACACTGAAGCTTTCTTT
TRBV12-3/TRBV12-4,.,.,TRBJ1-5,CASSRDSQPQHF,TGTGCCAGCAGTAGAGACAGCCAGCCCCAGCATTTT
TRBV6-2/TRBV6-3,few,.,TRBJ1-2,CASSYSNTGPYGYTF,TGTGCCAGCAGTTACTCGAATACAGGGCCTTATGGCTACACCTTC
TRBV2,once,TRBD2,TRBJ2-1,CASSEGLAGVDYNEQFF,TGTGCCAGCAGTGAAGGACTAGCGGGAGTCGACTACAATGAGCAGTTCTTC
TRBV7-2,once,.,TRBJ1-2,CASSLTGGYTF,TGTGCCAGCAGCTTGACGGGAGGCTACACCTTC
TRBV7-2,.,TRBD1,TRBJ2-7,CASSLAQRPSGGTGGLEQYF,TGTGCCAGCAGCTTAGCTCAAAGACCCTCCGGTGGGACAGGGGGGCTCGAGCAGTACTTC
TRBV7-3,.,TRBD2,TRBJ2-3,CASSPRSSGSRDTQYF,TGTGCCAGCAGCCCACGGTCTAGCGGGAGTAGGGATACGCAGTATTTT
TRBV19,.,.,TRBJ1-2,CASSKGQTLDYGYTF,TGTGCCAGTAGTAAAGGACAGACCCTGGACTATGGCTACACCTTC
TRBV28,.,.,TRBJ1-6,CASSLGAGFDSPLHF,TGTGCCAGCAGTTTAGGCGCAGGGTTCGATTCACCCCTCCACTTT
TRBV2,.,.,TRBJ1-4,CASSGTWVSDEKLFF,TGTGCCAGCAGTGGGACTTGGGTGTCTGATGAAAAACTGTTTTTT
TRBV29-1,.,.,TRBJ2-1,CSVPTGAGEQFF,TGCAGCGTCCCGACCGGAGCTGGCGAGCAGTTCTTC
TRBV14,.,.,TRBJ1-1,CASSQVPGGRTEAFF,TGTGCCAGCAGCCAAGTCCCCGGGGGGAGAACTGAAGCTTTCTTT
TRBV4-2,.,TRBD2,TRBJ2-7,CASSQDLERGVYEQYF,TGTGCCAGCAGCCAAGATTTGGAGCGGGGGGTCTACGAGCAGTACTTC
TRBV24-1,.,TRBD2,TRBJ2-3,CATSDGAGGADTQYF,TGTGCCACCAGTGATGGAGCGGGGGGGGCAGATACGCAGTATTTT
TRBV4-3,.,TRBD1,TRBJ2-7,CASSQVADRGRFGYEQYF,TGCGCCAGCAGCCAAGTCGCGGACAGGGGTCGTTTTGGCTACGAGCAGTACTTC
TRBV19,.,.,TRBJ2-2,CASSIVTVTGTGELFF,TGTGCCAGTAGTATCGTCACCGTCACGGGGACCGGGGAGCTGTTTTTT
TRBV29-1,.,.,TRBJ1-1,CSVAGQNTEAFF,TGCAGCGTTGCCGGACAGAACACTGAAGCTTTCTTT
TRBV5-1,.,.,TRBJ2-7,CASSLAPSLNEQYF,TGCGCCAGCAGCTTGGCCCCTAGCCTAAACGAGCAGTACTTC
TRBV28,.,.,TRBJ1-2,CASSLPEGREPAF,TGTGCCAGCAGTTTACCGGAGGGCAGGGAGCCTGCCTTC
TRBV24-1,.,.,TRBJ2-2,CATSDPRYGSAGELFF,TGTGCCACCAGTGACCCGAGATATGGGAGCGCCGGGGAGCTGTTTTTT
TRBV13,once,TRBD1,TRBJ2-1,CASSLGDRESNEQFF,TGTGCCAGCAGCTTAGGGGACAGGGAATCCAATGAGCAGTTCTTC
TRBV2,.,.,TRBJ1-4,CASSEGRSKEKLFF,TGTGCCAGCAGTGAAGGGAGGAGTAAGGAAAAACTGTTTTTT
TRBV28,.,TRBD2,TRBJ2-1,CASSLPTSGGNEQFF,TGTGCCAGCAGTTTACCGACTAGCGGGGGTAATGAGCAGTTCTTC
TRBV2,.,TRBD1,TRBJ1-5,CASNGQVYQPQHF,TGTGCCAGCAACGGACAGGTATATCAGCCCCAGCATTTT
TRBV7-9,.,.,TRBJ2-1,CASSLVMSSYNEQFF,TGTGCCAGCAGCTTAGTTATGAGCTCCTACAATGAGCAGTTCTTC
TRBV28,.,.,TRBJ1-5,CASSSPGRSNQPQHF,TGTGCCAGCAGTTCTCCGGGGAGGAGCAATCAGCCCCAGCATTTT
TRBV4-2,.,.,TRBJ1-1,CASSRSEGLNEAFF,TGTGCCAGCAGCCGATCGGAGGGACTAAATGAAGCTTTCTTT